The text below deals with one T cell receptor beta chain. Other DNA sequences in the sample encode the same CDR3. This sample is drawn from a study of shared clonotypes between healthy human individuals. Trimming stripped 1 base from V and 5 bases from J, with 5 bases between. This CDR3 is 12 amino acids long. Germline CDR1 and CDR2: SGHRS and YFSETQ. The protocol was immunoSEQ multiplex PCR, while the TCRdb copy is restricted to in-frame clones and leaves out a portion. The profile covers 1,400,000 or so clones, with approximately 98.5% appearing a single time and around 0.33% taken by the ten largest.

Input material: naive CD4+ T cells sorted from blood. Subset: CD45RA+ positively selected. The receptor was derived from a man younger than 45 in good health. J is TRBJ2-3 and V is TRBV5-1; D unresolved. CDR3 bases: TGCGCCAGCAGCTTGTCCGGAGATACGCAGTATTTT. Protein product: CASSLSGDTQYF. Full variable domain (rest looked up from reference TRBV5-1 and TRBJ2-3): KAGVTQTPRYLIKTRGQQVTLSCSPISGHRSVSWYQQTPGQGLQFLFEYFSETQRNKGNFPGRFSGRQFSNSRSEMNVSTLELGDSALYLCASSLSGDTQYFGPGTRLTVL.